This TCR beta chain was identified in a study of blood T cell repertoires in COVID-19. Turning to the study itself: Acute and convalescent COVID-19 specimens originated in the United States, Italy and Spain. In each case, the material was cDNA or gDNA derived from T cells, B-cell-depleted T cells, or PBMCs.

The CDR3 runs 17 residues. With 1 base removed from V and 0 bases from J, the gap between germline ends came to 13 bases. Germline V gene sequence: CDR1 MNHNS, CDR2 SASEGT. Some clones are missing from TCRdb's copy, which holds only in-frame ones; the method was immunoSEQ multiplex PCR. The repertoire holds approximately 190,000 clones, with almost 80% as singletons. The V call is TRBV6-1, the J call TRBJ1-5, with D hard to call. The sequence was collected from a man between 60 and 75 years old with active or convalescent COVID-19. The specimen sequenced was peripheral blood. In DNA, the CDR3 is TGTGCCAGCAGTGAAGATCGCGGGGAAGGTAGCAATCAGCCCCAGCATTTT. Translating gives CASSEDRGEGSNQPQHF.